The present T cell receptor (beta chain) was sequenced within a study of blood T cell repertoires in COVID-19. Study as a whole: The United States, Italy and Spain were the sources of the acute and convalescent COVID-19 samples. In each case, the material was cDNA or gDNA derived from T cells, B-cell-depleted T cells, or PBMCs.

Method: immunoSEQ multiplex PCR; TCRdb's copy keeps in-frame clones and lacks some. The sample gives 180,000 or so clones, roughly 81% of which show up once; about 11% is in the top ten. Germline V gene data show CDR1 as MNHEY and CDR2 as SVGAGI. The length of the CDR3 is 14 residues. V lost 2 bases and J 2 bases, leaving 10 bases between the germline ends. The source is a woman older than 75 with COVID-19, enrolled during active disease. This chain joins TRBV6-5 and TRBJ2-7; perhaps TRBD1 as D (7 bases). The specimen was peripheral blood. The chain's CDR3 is CASSYQGGPYEQYF. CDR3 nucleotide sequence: TGTGCCAGCAGTTACCAGGGGGGACCCTACGAGCAGTACTTC.